The 14 T cell receptor beta chains below all came from one sample that was sequenced in a study of tumor-infiltrating lymphocytes in oesophageal squamous cell carcinoma. Each CDR3 protein is one row after TCRdb ran MiXCR on the PCR reads. The sample records about 12,000 distinct CDR3 sequences, about 55% being singletons. Input material: esophageal tumor tissue. The receptors originated from a female donor with esophageal squamous cell carcinoma.

A remark on this clonotype: Its ends do not fully match the called genes, so a read error is possible. The J gene is TRBJ2-7, the V gene TRBV7-3, with D unresolved. The DNA end favors TRBJ2-5, so the J call may be wrong. This CDR3 is 13 amino acids long. Germline lookup yields CDR1 SGHTA and CDR2 FQGTGA. The CDR3 sequence is CASSLTIQETQYF. As DNA, the CDR3 is TGTGCCAGCAGCCTAACTATTCAAGAGACCCAGTACTTC.

A word on this clonotype: One end of the junction is discordant with germline, which a read error may explain. The rearrangement links TRBV7-6 to TRBJ2-7; TRBD1 matches at 7 bases. The CDR3 covers 13 residues. The germline gives CDR1 SGHVS, CDR2 FNYEAQ. CDR3 sequence (DNA): TGTGCCAGCAGCTTAGGGGACAGATACGAGCAGAACTTC. Its protein product is CASSLGDRYEQNF.

This clonotype came up a few times. The chain links TRBV7-6 to TRBJ2-7; 11 bases line up with TRBD1. Gene TRBJ2-1 matches the end of the DNA better, so the J call may be wrong. This CDR3 spans 14 amino acids. Germline V gives CDR1 SGHVS, CDR2 FNYEAQ. CDR3 region: CASRGTGGLDEQFF. CDR3 in DNA: TGTGCCAGCAGAGGGACAGGGGGACTCGATGAGCAGTTCTTC.

This clonotype was found a few times. The conserved closing phenylalanine or tryptophan is absent in this CDR3, likely reflecting a read error. The limits of the CDR3 on the DNA are not certain, so only TCRdb's listed CDR3 is given. J is TRBJ2-6 and V is TRBV7-2; the table's D gene call, TRBD1, was not cross checked with the DNA. Looked up from germline, CDR1 is SGHTA and CDR2 is FQGNSA. The CDR3 length is 15 residues, termini included. CDR3 protein: CASTRSRTYEQYFGA.

This clonotype occurred a few times. This chain uses TRBV27 with TRBJ2-3; D remains unclear. Looked up from germline, CDR1 is MNHEY and CDR2 is SMNVEV (reference sequence). V was clipped by 3 bases and J by 2 bases, with 9 bases between them. CDR3 length: 14 residues. Here the CDR3 reads CASSLGRNTDTQYF. The CDR3 DNA follows: TGTGCCAGCAGTTTGGGCAGAAACACAGATACGCAGTATTTT.

This clonotype is a singleton in its sample. The chain has TRBV6-1 and TRBJ2-3, with 10 bases that match TRBD2. Germline CDR1 MNHNS, CDR2 SASEGT. CDR3 size: 15 residues. V lost 6 bases, J lost 4 bases, and 7 bases stayed unmatched. CDR3 DNA: TGTGCCAGCAGGGCCGGGACTAGCGATCCAGATACGCAGTATTTT. This codes for CASRAGTSDPDTQYF.

The chain couples TRBV7-7 to TRBJ2-6; D possibly corresponds to TRBD2 (7 bases). CDR3 length: 15 amino acids. CDR1 and CDR2 (germline): SSHAT, FNYEAQ (reference sequence). CDR3 sequence reads: CASSEGGPGANVLTF. The CDR3 nucleotides read TGTGCTAGCTCTGAGGGGGGGCCTGGGGCCAACGTCCTGACTTTC.

By sample fraction, this clonotype is medium-sized. The rearrangement links TRBV10-2 to TRBJ2-3; 7 bases align to TRBD1. J gave up 3 bases and V 2 bases, and 5 bases lay outside the gene matches. CDR1 and CDR2 from the germline V gene are WSHSY and SAAADI. The length of the CDR3 is 15 residues. The CDR3 DNA reads as TGCGCCAGCAGTGAGGAACAGGGGCGTACAGATACGCAGTATTTT. Its protein product is CASSEEQGRTDTQYF.

The table lists this clonotype with a count of one. This chain connects TRBV11-2 to TRBJ2-3, with no clear D. Matching the DNA end better, TRBJ2-5 makes the J call doubtful. Germline loops: CDR1 SGHAT, CDR2 FQNNGV. The CDR3 is 12 residues long. The DNA of the CDR3 is TGTGCCAGCAGCTTAGATCTTGGAACCCAGTACTTC. This encodes CASSLDLGTQYF.

This clonotype was observed at least ten times. J is TRBJ1-2 and V is TRBV28, with unresolved D. CDR1 is MDHEN, CDR2 SYDVKM, per germline. This CDR3 contains 12 residues. V was shortened by 3 bases and J by 5 bases, with 7 bases between the two germline ends. CDR3 bases: TGTGCCAGCAGTTTTTATTTATATGGCTACACCTTC. Its translation: CASSFYLYGYTF.

The table lists this clonotype with many counts. The V and J genes are TRBV6-1 and TRBJ1-3; maybe TRBD1 (6 bases). V lost 5 bases to trimming and J lost 2 bases, with 10 bases between them. The CDR3 is 14 amino acids. The V gene's germline CDR1 is MNHNS and CDR2 SASEGT. The CDR3 DNA follows: TGTGCCAGCAGTCACACAGGGCCTGGAAACACCATATATTTT. Its translation is CASSHTGPGNTIYF.

The table lists this clonotype with a few counts. The chain has TRBV10-2 and TRBJ2-3; D is possibly TRBD1 (5 bases). TRBJ1-2 explains the end of the DNA better; the J call may be wrong. The CDR3 consists of 12 residues. The germline V gene has CDR1 WSHSY and CDR2 SAAADI. CDR3 sequence reads: CASAGPNYGYTF. CDR3 coding DNA: TGCGCCAGCGCAGGGCCTAACTATGGCTACACCTTC.

This clonotype appeared a single time. The V and J genes are TRBV12-3 or TRBV12-4 and TRBJ2-1, with D possibly matching TRBD2 (6 bases). V shed 2 bases and J shed 7 bases, with 12 bases lying between them. The length of the CDR3 is 14 residues. The CDR3, as DNA: TGTGCCAGCAGTTTAATAGCGGCTTCGAATGAGCAGTTCTTC. Translation gives CASSLIAASNEQFF.

This clonotype was counted ten times or more. A much larger clone differs by one base, so this may be a read error. V and J are TRBV6-1 and TRBJ2-3; D is possibly TRBD2 (5 bases). CDR1 is MNHNS, CDR2 SASEGT, per germline. V was pared by 1 base and J by 14 bases, with 13 bases between. The CDR3 has 12 residues. This CDR3 reads CASSEGAGELYF. For the CDR3, the DNA is TGTGCCAGCAGTGAAGGGGCCGGGGAGCTGTATTTT.